The present entry profiles one TCR beta chain with its context. As the method for making TCR beta libraries, quantitative 5'-RACE with molecular barcodes was used. From the 5' RACE reads, TCRdb called clonotypes with MiXCR, one entry per CDR3 protein. The sample lists approximately 350,000 distinct CDR3 sequences; roughly 20% were seen once. This sample was taken from a study of CD8 T cells in ankylosing spondylitis. This CDR3 contains 13 residues. CDR1 and CDR2 (germline): SEHNR, FQNEAQ (reference sequence). The J segment lost 13 bases and the V segment lost 1 base, leaving 3 bases of the junction unmatched.

Sequencing was performed on blood, either unsorted or a sorted T cell fraction (not recorded which). The receptor's source is a male donor with ankylosing spondylitis or in good health (not recorded which). The chain is built from TRBV7-9 and TRBJ2-1; TRBD2 aligns across 11 bases. CDR3 protein: CASSLVAGGPQFF. DNA of the CDR3: TGTGCCAGCAGCTTAGTAGCGGGGGGGCCTCAGTTCTTC.